One sample yielded the 11 T cell receptor beta chains listed below, sequenced in a study of blood T cell repertoires in COVID-19. The assay was immunoSEQ multiplex PCR, and TCRdb's table has in-frame clones only and misses some. The repertoire holds roughly 80,000 clones, with over 85% as singletons. Material: peripheral blood. The receptors shown here come from a woman older than 75 with active or convalescent COVID-19.

This clone was counted a single time. The CDR3 loop reads CASSQYSAGESSYEQYF. In DNA form, the CDR3 reads TGTGCCAGCAGCCAATATTCTGCGGGGGAGAGCTCCTACGAGCAGTACTTC. The gene calls are TRBV4-2 and TRBJ2-7, with TRBD2 identical over 7 bases. Germline trimming cut 2 bases from V and 0 bases from J; bases unmatched to any gene: 10. The CDR3 spans 17 residues. In germline, CDR1 is LGHNA, CDR2 YNFKEQ.

V is TRBV6-6 and J is TRBJ2-6; TRBD1 is a possible D gene (6 bases). Germline-derived CDR1 and CDR2 are MNHNY and SVGAGI (reference sequence). Trimming removed 5 bases from V and 0 bases from J, with 14 bases in between. The CDR3 runs 17 residues. The CDR3, as DNA: TGTGCCAGCAGTCCCCGGGACACCTACTCTGGGGCCAACGTCCTGACTTTC. This gives the protein CASSPRDTYSGANVLTF.

The CDR3 DNA reads TGCGCCAGCAGCGGCCCAGGGGGGTCATCCCCCCCCTACGAGCAGTACTTC. Its protein product is CASSGPGGSSPPYEQYF. The rearrangement joins TRBV5-1 to TRBJ2-7; D is possibly TRBD1 (7 bases). Looked up from germline, CDR1 is SGHRS and CDR2 is YFSETQ. The CDR3 is made up of 17 amino acids. V lost 4 bases and J 2 bases, leaving 22 bases between the germline ends.

This clone was found a few times. The chain recombines TRBV7-3 with TRBJ1-1; 7 bases align to TRBD1. After removal of 7 bases from V and 5 bases from J, the junction contained 10 bases not matched to a gene. This CDR3 contains 14 residues. Germline CDR1 reads SGHTA; CDR2 reads FQGTGA. The CDR3 DNA reads TGTGCCAGCAAGGGCAGGGGGTCGGATACTGAAGCTTTCTTT. Its protein is CASKGRGSDTEAFF. The variable domain in full, completed from reference TRBV7-3 and TRBJ1-1, reads GAGVSQTPSNKVTEKGKYVELRCDPISGHTALYWYRQSLGQGPEFLIYFQGTGAADDSGLPNDRFFAVRPEGSVSTLKIQRTERGDSAVYLCASKGRGSDTEAFFGQGTRLTVV.

The rearrangement uses TRBV28 and TRBJ1-2; D uncertain. In germline, CDR1 is MDHEN, CDR2 SYDVKM. Deletions cut 4 bases from V and 8 bases from J, with 20 bases between. This CDR3 is 15 amino acids long. CDR3 nucleotides: TGTGCCAGCAGTTACTTAACAACGGGGTCGCAGGGCTACACCTTC. Its protein product is CASSYLTTGSQGYTF.

The chain joins TRBV5-6 to TRBJ2-1, with a possible D match to TRBD1 (5 bases). Germline values: CDR1 SGHDT, CDR2 YYEEEE. The germline V and J ends were trimmed by 1 base and 10 bases, with 9 bases remaining between them. CDR3 length equals 12 residues. CDR3: CASSLWGREQFF. DNA for the CDR3: TGTGCCAGCAGCTTGTGGGGCAGGGAGCAGTTCTTC.

The V and J genes are TRBV5-4 and TRBJ1-4; 7 bases line up with TRBD1. Looked up from germline, CDR1 is SGHNT and CDR2 is YYREEE (reference sequence). V trimming: 4 bases; J trimming: 3 bases; junction bases outside the gene matches: 6. The CDR3 is 15 residues long. The CDR3 sequence is CASSPTGTANEKLFF. The CDR3 coding sequence is TGTGCCAGCAGCCCGACAGGGACGGCTAATGAAAAACTGTTTTTT.

The chain uses TRBV2 and TRBJ2-5; 9 nucleotides align to TRBD1. From germline, CDR1 is SNHLY and CDR2 FYNNEI. V dropped 6 bases and J dropped 5; count of bases not matched to a gene: 4. The CDR3 spans 13 residues. CDR3 protein: CASRGQGMETQYF. For the CDR3, the DNA is TGTGCCAGCAGGGGACAGGGCATGGAGACCCAGTACTTC.

This chain joins TRBV2 and TRBJ2-7; D might be TRBD1 (6 bases). The CDR3 consists of 12 residues. V lost 7 bases and J 5 bases, leaving 12 bases between the germline ends. Germline V gives CDR1 SNHLY, CDR2 FYNNEI. The CDR3 nucleotides are TGTGCCAGCAAGGCAGGGGATCACGAGCAGTACTTC. Its translation: CASKAGDHEQYF.

This chain joins TRBV18 and TRBJ1-6; no firm D call. V was pared by 2 bases and J by 7 bases, with 12 bases between. Germline CDR1 and CDR2: KGHSH and LQKENI. The CDR3 is 15 residues long. The CDR3 coding sequence is TGTGCCAGCTCACCATCGAGAGGGTACAATTCACCCCTCCACTTT. Encoded protein: CASSPSRGYNSPLHF.

For the CDR3, the DNA is TGTGCCAGCAGTTCACCGGGACTAGCGGGACCAGATACGCAGTATTTT. Encoded protein: CASSSPGLAGPDTQYF. The chain joins TRBV6-2 or TRBV6-3 to TRBJ2-3, with 13 bases identical to TRBD2. V gave up 4 bases and J gave up 4 bases; unmatched junction bases: 5. Germline-derived CDR1 and CDR2 are MNHEY and SVGEGT. The CDR3 is 16 residues long.